The text below deals with one T cell receptor beta chain. This sample was taken from a study of T cell responses to AZD1222 COVID-19 vaccine. Profiling relied on immunoSEQ multiplex PCR, and the TCRdb table lists in-frame clones only, not all of them. Counted here are 95,000 to 130,000 clones, around 90% occurring once; the ten biggest clones make up just over 9.5%. Germline V lookup: CDR1 SGDLS, CDR2 YYNGEE. The CDR3 has 14 residues. Trimming at V came to 4 bases and at J to 10 bases, leaving 10 bases not matched to a gene. The sequenced sample was peripheral blood, obtained on day 0 of AZD1222 vaccination. The receptor was derived from an adult in good health. The rearrangement uses TRBV9 and TRBJ1-1; 10 bases line up with TRBD1. For the CDR3, the DNA is TGTGCCAGCAGCCCCAGGACAGGGGGTATGTCAGCTTTCTTT. The encoded protein is CASSPRTGGMSAFF.